This T cell receptor (beta chain) comes out of a study of breast tumors, draining lymph nodes, adjacent tissues. TCRdb re-called the multiplex PCR reads through MiXCR, storing one row per CDR3 protein. In the table there are approximately 190,000 distinct CDR3 sequences, roughly 29% of which are singletons. Worth noting for this clonotype: The antigen remains undetermined.

Study conclusions and caveats: Tumor TCR diversity was below lymph nodes but above nontumor tissue.

Axillary draining lymph nodes of breast cancer patients supplied the node samples. The receptor was derived from a female donor with breast cancer. Some clones in this sample may be carry-over from other donors' samples. The sample was axillary lymph node tissue.

CDR3 sequence: CASSAVIQGASNQPQHF. The CDR3 nucleotides read TGTGCCAGCAGTGCTGTCATACAGGGGGCGAGCAATCAGCCCCAGCATTTT. The chain carries TRBV2 and TRBJ1-5, with TRBD1 identical over 9 bases. The CDR3 is made up of 17 amino acids. CDR1 and CDR2 from the germline V gene are SNHLY and FYNNEI. V shed 4 bases and J 1 base; nucleotides not matched to a gene: 8.